These 23 T cell receptor beta chains share one sample of origin, sequenced in a study of blood T cell repertoires in COVID-19. Assay: immunoSEQ multiplex PCR; the TCRdb copy retains only in-frame clones and omits some. The table includes some 260,000 clones, more than 75% detected once. Input material: peripheral blood. These receptors were obtained from a middle-aged woman who had recovered from COVID-19.

The chain couples TRBV10-3 to TRBJ1-2; TRBD1 is a possible D gene (5 bases). V was shortened by 6 bases and J by 3 bases, with 8 bases between the two germline ends. The CDR3 has 12 amino acids. CDR1 ENHRY and CDR2 SYGVKD come from the germline V gene. CDR3 residues: CAIRQAYYGYTF. As DNA, the CDR3 is TGTGCCATCAGACAGGCGTACTATGGCTACACCTTC.

The J gene is TRBJ2-1, the V gene TRBV11-3; TRBD2 matches 11 bases. V shed 5 bases and J 3 bases; nucleotides not matched to a gene: 18. Per germline, CDR1 SGHNT and CDR2 YENEEA. This CDR3 contains 20 residues. The CDR3 DNA reads TGTGCCAGCAGCCCATCCCGATGGGCTAGCGGGAGGCCAAACTACAATGAGCAGTTCTTC. Amino acids: CASSPSRWASGRPNYNEQFF. The full variable domain, with the rest looked up from reference TRBV11-3 and TRBJ2-1, is EAGVVQSPRYKIIEKKQPVAFWCNPISGHNTLYWYLQNLGQGPELLIRYENEEAVDDSQLPKDRFSAERLKGVDSTLKIQPAELGDSAVYLCASSPSRWASGRPNYNEQFFGPGTRLTVL.

The rearrangement joins TRBV3-1 (or the pseudogene TRBV3-2) to TRBJ1-1, with 7 bases that match TRBD1. The germline CDR1 and CDR2 sequences are LGHDT and YNNKEL (reference sequence). CDR3 length: 12 amino acids. Trimming removed 3 bases from V and 7 bases from J; junction bases left unmatched: 2. In DNA form, the CDR3 reads TGTGCCAGCAGCCAGACAGGGCTTGAAGCTTTCTTT. Protein: CASSQTGLEAFF.

The chain recombines TRBV11-2 with TRBJ2-7; 10 bases fit TRBD2. There are 18 residues in the CDR3. Germline V gene sequence: CDR1 SGHAT, CDR2 FQNNGV. Trimming removed 2 bases from V and 0 bases from J; junction bases left unmatched: 10. This CDR3 is CASSLKRTSGAYSYEQYF. CDR3 bases: TGTGCCAGCAGCTTAAAACGGACTAGCGGCGCCTACTCCTACGAGCAGTACTTC.

The gene calls are TRBV11-3 and TRBJ1-1; possibly TRBD1 for D (5 bases). CDR1 SGHNT and CDR2 YENEEA come from the germline V gene. The CDR3 sequence is 12 residues long. V gave up 5 bases and J gave up 7 bases, with 11 bases separating them. The CDR3 DNA reads TGTGCCAGCAGCCGCGGGGCTTATGAAGCTTTCTTT. The encoded protein is CASSRGAYEAFF.

The V gene is TRBV11-2, the J gene TRBJ1-3; D call uncertain. Between the trimmed V and J ends, which lost 0 bases and 10 bases, there was a span of 7 bases. The length of the CDR3 is 12 residues. The germline V gene has CDR1 SGHAT and CDR2 FQNNGV. This chain's CDR3 is CASSLEGQTIYF. The DNA for the CDR3 is TGTGCCAGCAGCTTAGAGGGCCAGACCATATATTTT. The entire variable domain, with the rest obtained from reference TRBV11-2 and TRBJ1-3, is as follows: EAGVAQSPRYKIIEKRQSVAFWCNPISGHATLYWYQQILGQGPKLLIQFQNNGVVDDSQLPKDRFSAERLKGVDSTLKIQPAKLEDSAVYLCASSLEGQTIYFGEGSWLTVV.

This chain joins TRBV5-1 and TRBJ1-4; 10 positions agree with TRBD1. CDR3 length: 15 residues. Trimming took 4 bases from V and 5 from J; bases not matched to a gene: 5. CDR1 SGHRS and CDR2 YFSETQ come from the germline V gene. The CDR3 spells CASSIPGQGNEKLFF. CDR3 bases: TGCGCCAGCAGCATCCCGGGACAGGGGAATGAAAAACTGTTTTTT.

This sequence joins TRBV28 and TRBJ1-6; TRBD1 is a possible D gene (5 bases). V was shortened by 5 bases and J by 9 bases, with 14 bases between the two germline ends. The CDR3 runs 14 residues. Germline CDR1 reads MDHEN; CDR2 reads SYDVKM. The CDR3 DNA reads as TGTGCCAGCAGTCCGGTGGGGGGGGGTTCACCCCTCCACTTT. Its translation: CASSPVGGGSPLHF.

The chain combines TRBV5-6 with TRBJ2-1; the match to TRBD1 covers 10 bases. J gave up 7 bases and V 6 bases, and 13 bases lay outside the gene matches. The CDR3 has 16 residues. Germline V gene sequence: CDR1 SGHDT, CDR2 YYEEEE. The CDR3 nucleotides are TGTGCCAGCACCCGACGAACGGGGACAGGGGTGAATGAGCAGTTCTTC. Its protein is CASTRRTGTGVNEQFF.

The CDR3 DNA reads TGTGCCAGCAGCTTAGACAGGGTGAGCTCCTACGAGCAGTACTTC. Translation gives CASSLDRVSSYEQYF. V is TRBV11-2 and J is TRBJ2-7; a possible D gene is TRBD1 (5 bases). V dropped 0 bases and J dropped 0 bases, with 9 bases sitting between them. The CDR3 is made up of 15 amino acids. The germline V gene encodes CDR1 SGHAT and CDR2 FQNNGV.

The rearrangement links TRBV20-1 to TRBJ2-7; TRBD2 matches at 9 bases. The trim removed 3 bases at V and 2 bases at J, leaving 5 bases unmatched. Germline V CDR1 and CDR2: DFQATT, SNEGSKA (reference sequence). This CDR3 has 14 amino acids. CDR3 coding DNA: TGCAGTGCTAGTGCTAGCGGGACCCCCTACGAGCAGTACGTC. This translates into CSASASGTPYEQYV.

V and J are TRBV27 and TRBJ2-7; maybe TRBD2 (5 bases). The V and J ends lost 0 bases and 2 bases respectively, with 11 bases between them. The CDR3 has 15 amino acids. Germline CDR1 reads MNHEY; CDR2 reads SMNVEV (reference sequence). As DNA, the CDR3 is TGTGCCAGCAGTTTATCGCGGGTTGGCGCCTACGAGCAGTACTTC. Encoded protein: CASSLSRVGAYEQYF.

This chain connects TRBV7-2 to TRBJ2-7; 10 nucleotides agree with TRBD1. Unmatched junction bases numbered 5, after V lost 4 bases and J lost 2 bases. Germline-derived CDR1 and CDR2 are SGHTA and FQGNSA. The CDR3 length is 15 residues. The CDR3 region is CASSSRQGAPYEQYF. As DNA, the CDR3 is TGTGCCAGCAGCTCCCGACAGGGGGCCCCCTACGAGCAGTACTTC.

The gene calls are TRBV5-4 and TRBJ2-1, with TRBD1 matching over 8 bases. This CDR3 has 15 amino acids. V was pared by 7 bases and J by 0 bases, with 6 bases of the junction left unmatched. Germline lookup yields CDR1 SGHNT and CDR2 YYREEE (reference sequence). CDR3 DNA: TGTGCCAGCGCGGGACAGGCAGGCTCCTACAATGAGCAGTTCTTC. It encodes CASAGQAGSYNEQFF.

This rearrangement joins TRBV5-1 to TRBJ2-7; 9 positions agree with TRBD2. Germline V CDR1 and CDR2: SGHRS, YFSETQ. Trimming at V came to 1 base and at J to 6 bases, leaving 8 bases not matched to a gene. CDR3 length: 15 residues. CDR3 sequence (DNA): TGCGCCAGCAGCTTGACTAGCGGGCGGGTGGGCGAGCAGTACTTC. Translating it yields CASSLTSGRVGEQYF.

This clone was counted a few times. The gene calls are TRBV19 and TRBJ1-5, with TRBD1 identical over 12 bases. Germline CDR1 reads LNHDA; CDR2 reads SQIVND (reference sequence). The CDR3 sequence is 16 residues long. Trimming at V came to 5 bases and at J to 6 bases, leaving 8 bases not matched to a gene. The CDR3 region has the DNA TGTGCCAGTAGTGCTACGGGACAGGGGGCCGGTCAGCCCCAGCATTTT. Translation: CASSATGQGAGQPQHF.

V usage is TRBV27 and J usage is TRBJ1-5, with a weak D call TRBD1 (6 bases). The germline gives CDR1 MNHEY, CDR2 SMNVEV (reference sequence). This CDR3 spans 19 amino acids. V lost 6 bases, J lost 0 bases, and 24 bases lay in between. The CDR3 region has the DNA TGTGCCAGCAGCGCACGGCAGGGGACCTTACACCTTAGCAATCAGCCCCAGCATTTT. It is translated as CASSARQGTLHLSNQPQHF.

The chain joins TRBV6-2 or TRBV6-3 to TRBJ1-1, with TRBD1 matching 8 bases. The V gene's germline CDR1 is MNHEY and CDR2 SVGEGT. J was trimmed by 4 bases and V by 6 bases; bases with no gene match: 7. The CDR3 contains 14 residues. The CDR3 loop reads CASSAGGLFTEAFF. DNA for the CDR3: TGTGCCAGCAGCGCAGGGGGCCTATTCACTGAAGCTTTCTTT.

Written as DNA, the CDR3 is TGTGCCAGCAGCCCCGGGGGGGGGATTCCTGGCTACACCTTC. Translating it yields CASSPGGGIPGYTF. This sequence joins TRBV5-6 and TRBJ1-2, with D perhaps matching TRBD1 (5 bases). The length of the CDR3 is 14 residues. Per the germline V gene, CDR1 is SGHDT and CDR2 is YYEEEE. The V gene lost 4 bases and the J gene lost 7 bases, with 17 bases spanning the gap.

The chain employs TRBV5-1 and TRBJ1-4; TRBD1 matches at 7 bases. From germline, CDR1 is SGHRS and CDR2 YFSETQ. V lost 4 bases to trimming and J lost 0 bases; unmatched junction nucleotides: 3. The CDR3 totals 15 residues. The CDR3 loop is CASSLDRTTNEKLFF. The CDR3 region has the DNA TGCGCCAGCAGCCTGGACAGGACAACTAATGAAAAACTGTTTTTT.

As to this clone: Germline is not matched at one junction end, which may reflect a read error. V gene TRBV7-7 combines with J gene TRBJ2-5; weak D call: TRBD2 (6 bases). The CDR3 is 15 amino acids. Germline CDR1 reads SSHAT; CDR2 reads FNYEAQ (reference sequence). CDR3 DNA sequence: TGTGCTAGCAGCCAATGGGGACTCCCCCAAGAGACCCAGTACTTC. As protein: CASSQWGLPQETQYF.

In this sample, this clone turned up once. This chain joins TRBV30 and TRBJ2-2, with TRBD1 identical over 8 bases. V lost 0 bases to trimming and J lost 3 bases; unmatched junction nucleotides: 6. The CDR3 contains 16 residues. The V gene's germline CDR1 is GTSNPN and CDR2 SVGIG (reference sequence). The DNA of the CDR3 is TGTGCCTGGAGTGTAGGCAGGGGGCTTGACACCGGGGAGCTGTTTTTT. Its protein is CAWSVGRGLDTGELFF. The complete variable domain, with remaining parts taken from reference TRBV30 and TRBJ2-2, reads SQTIHQWPATLVQPVGSPLSLECTVEGTSNPNLYWYRQAAGRGLQLLFYSVGIGQISSEVPQNLSASRPQDRQFILSSKKLLLSDSGFYLCAWSVGRGLDTGELFFGEGSRLTVL.

The chain joins TRBV9 to TRBJ1-2, with 8 bases identical to TRBD1. The CDR3 covers 16 residues. Unmatched junction bases numbered 8, after V lost 2 bases and J lost 2 bases. In germline, CDR1 is SGDLS, CDR2 YYNGEE. The CDR3 nucleotides read TGTGCCAGCAGCGTGTACGGGACAGGATCCAACTATGGCTACACCTTC. It specifies CASSVYGTGSNYGYTF. The full variable domain, its missing parts supplied by reference TRBV9 and TRBJ1-2, is DSGVTQTPKHLITATGQRVTLRCSPRSGDLSVYWYQQSLDQGLQFLIQYYNGEERAKGNILERFSAQQFPDLHSELNLSSLELGDSALYFCASSVYGTGSNYGYTFGSGTRLTVV.